This is a list of T cell receptor beta chains from one sample in a study of cytomegalovirus exposure and HLA in healthy donors. Sequencing was performed with immunoSEQ multiplex PCR; in TCRdb, only in-frame clones are kept and a portion is missing. Seen here are some 210,000 clones, roughly 80% observed once, and the top ten hold approximately 2.1%. What was sequenced was PBMCs. All receptors come from a woman in her thirties in good health and CMV-seropositive. CDR3s include the opening cysteine and the closing phenylalanine or tryptophan. D genes are given only for firm matches. The listing skips clone size in some rows; elsewhere it reads once, few, many or a size class.

size,D,J,V,CDR3,DNA
few,-,TRBJ1-2,TRBV27,CASSRTRGYGYTF,TGTGCCAGCAGCCGGACCCGGGGCTATGGCTACACCTTC
-,TRBD1,TRBJ1-4,TRBV6-6,CASSTGTVYEKLFF,TGTGCCAGCAGTACCGGGACAGTTTATGAAAAACTGTTTTTT
once,-,TRBJ2-7,TRBV5-6,CASSLAGAAGEGEQYF,TGTGCCAGCAGCTTGGCCGGAGCTGCAGGGGAGGGAGAGCAGTACTTC
-,TRBD2,TRBJ2-1,TRBV7-8,CASSLVFTLAGRNEQFF,TGTGCCAGCAGCTTAGTTTTCACCCTAGCGGGGCGCAATGAGCAGTTCTTC
-,TRBD1,TRBJ1-4,TRBV19,CASSPGQGVTNEKLFF,TGTGCCAGTAGTCCGGGACAGGGGGTCACTAATGAAAAACTGTTTTTT
-,TRBD2,TRBJ2-4,TRBV5-1,CASSYGGEVNIQYF,TGCGCCAGCAGCTATGGGGGGGAGGTAAACATTCAGTACTTC
-,-,TRBJ1-1,TRBV15,CATSKEQGWNTEAFF,TGTGCCACCAGCAAAGAACAGGGTTGGAACACTGAAGCTTTCTTT
-,TRBD1,TRBJ2-2,TRBV4-2,CASSQETGSAGELFF,TGTGCCAGCAGCCAAGAGACAGGGTCTGCCGGGGAGCTGTTTTTT
-,TRBD2,TRBJ2-1,TRBV29-1,CSVELGTSGKVDEQFF,TGCAGCGTTGAACTTGGGACTAGCGGGAAAGTCGATGAGCAGTTCTTC
-,-,TRBJ2-2,TRBV10-3,CAIQQGKNTGELFF,TGTGCCATTCAACAGGGAAAGAACACCGGGGAGCTGTTTTTT
-,TRBD1,TRBJ2-5,TRBV25-1,CASSGDRGPLRQETQYF,TGTGCCAGCAGTGGGGACAGGGGCCCCTTACGCCAAGAGACCCAGTACTTC
-,TRBD1,TRBJ1-3,TRBV27,CASRRTGDAGNTIYF,TGTGCCAGCAGACGAACAGGGGACGCTGGAAACACCATATATTTT
-,-,TRBJ1-5,TRBV27,CASSYNREGVQPQHF,TGTGCCAGCAGTTATAACAGGGAGGGGGTTCAGCCCCAGCATTTT
-,TRBD1,TRBJ2-5,TRBV2,CASRDRGRETQYF,TGTGCCAGCAGGGACAGGGGTAGGGAGACCCAGTACTTC
-,-,TRBJ2-7,TRBV11-2,CASSLQALSYEQYF,TGTGCCAGCAGCTTACAAGCATTGTCCTACGAGCAGTACTTC
once,TRBD2,TRBJ2-3,TRBV4-2,CASSQDNSGGRKRDTQYF,TGTGCCAGCAGCCAAGACAATAGCGGGGGAAGAAAACGCGATACGCAGTATTTT
-,TRBD1,TRBJ1-5,TRBV4-1,CASSQGDTGGASQPQHF,TGCGCCAGCAGCCAAGGAGACACAGGGGGCGCGAGTCAGCCCCAGCATTTT
-,-,TRBJ1-2,TRBV28,CASSPSYGYTF,TGTGCCAGCAGCCCCAGCTATGGCTACACCTTC
-,TRBD1,TRBJ1-4,TRBV4-1,CASSQDGTVKTEKLFF,TGCGCCAGCAGCCAAGATGGGACAGTTAAAACCGAAAAACTGTTTTTT
-,TRBD1,TRBJ2-3,TRBV5-1,CASSHGTGPTDTQYF,TGCGCCAGCAGCCATGGGACAGGACCCACAGATACGCAGTATTTT